The 18 T cell receptor beta chains below come from one sample, sequenced in a study of CD4 T cells in relation to SARS-CoV-2 and coronaviruses. Data came from immunoSEQ multiplex PCR; TCRdb stores just in-frame clones and leaves some out. The repertoire has about 36,000 clones, 65% to 80% of them found once; the top ten carry about 20%. Their antigens are not known. Sequences were obtained from memory CD4+ T cells from PBMCs, cultured in vitro. The receptors derive from an adult with COVID-19.

This clone showed up just a few times. The rearrangement uses TRBV7-2 and TRBJ2-1; TRBD2 might be the D (5 bases). This CDR3 region has 14 residues. Germline V gene lookup returns CDR1 SGHTA and CDR2 FQGNSA. Trimming removed 6 bases from V and 3 bases from J, with 12 bases in between. The CDR3 spells CASRTHGNYNEQFF. The CDR3 nucleotides read TGTGCCAGCAGAACCCACGGGAACTACAATGAGCAGTTCTTC.

This clone was seen a few times. This chain uses TRBV28 with TRBJ1-2, with TRBD1 as a possible D gene (5 bases). The CDR3 has 13 amino acids. Germline CDR1 is MDHEN and CDR2 is SYDVKM. V dropped 1 base and J dropped 6 bases, with 9 bases sitting between them. CDR3 sequence (DNA): TGTGCCAGCAGTTTATACGGGACCCATGGCTACACCTTC. It encodes CASSLYGTHGYTF.

The chain uses TRBV10-2 and TRBJ2-1; a weak D match, TRBD2 (6 bases). Germline V gene sequence: CDR1 WSHSY, CDR2 SAAADI. CDR3 length: 13 amino acids. Trimming cost V 2 bases and J 4 bases, with 6 bases left between them. CDR3 residues: CASSEREYNEQFF. CDR3 in DNA: TGCGCCAGCAGTGAGCGGGAGTACAATGAGCAGTTCTTC.

The genes are TRBV14 and TRBJ1-6, with a possible D match to TRBD1 (6 bases). V lost 2 bases and J 9 bases, leaving 17 bases between the germline ends. Germline assignment: CDR1 SGHDN and CDR2 FVKESK. The CDR3 extends over 16 amino acids. The CDR3 protein is CASSQLPGQLSSPLHF. CDR3 DNA sequence: TGTGCCAGCAGCCAATTACCGGGACAACTAAGTTCACCCCTCCACTTT.

This clone has more than one count but fewer than ten. V gene TRBV4-1 combines with J gene TRBJ2-7; TRBD2 matches 7 bases. The CDR3 extends over 16 amino acids. Germline V gene sequence: CDR1 MGHRA, CDR2 YSYEKL. V lost 1 base to trimming and J lost 4 bases; unmatched junction nucleotides: 10. The CDR3 spells CASSQGLLAVGYEQYF. CDR3 DNA sequence: TGCGCCAGCAGCCAAGGACTCCTAGCGGTAGGGTACGAGCAGTACTTC.

The chain employs TRBV5-1 and TRBJ2-7, with unresolved D. Germline CDR1 SGHRS, CDR2 YFSETQ. The CDR3 extends over 13 amino acids. Trimming removed 0 bases from V and 4 bases from J, with 8 bases in between. The CDR3 reads CASSLAFPYEQYF. The CDR3 region has the DNA TGCGCCAGCAGCTTGGCCTTTCCGTACGAGCAGTACTTC.

The chain joins TRBV28 to TRBJ1-5; D call uncertain. CDR1 is MDHEN and CDR2 is SYDVKM in the germline V gene. The V end lost 7 bases, the J end lost 4 bases, and 14 bases lay between the germline ends. The CDR3 loop spans 14 amino acids. CDR3 residues: CASTQAPINQPQHF. CDR3 sequence (DNA): TGTGCCAGCACCCAGGCCCCAATAAATCAGCCCCAGCATTTT.

This chain connects TRBV28 to TRBJ1-2; D is possibly TRBD1 (5 bases). The CDR3 consists of 14 residues. Germline V gene sequence: CDR1 MDHEN, CDR2 SYDVKM. V lost 6 bases and J lost 8, with 19 bases in between. The CDR3 loop is CASSQSTAERGYTF. The CDR3 nucleotides are TGTGCCAGCAGCCAATCGACAGCGGAGAGAGGCTACACCTTC.

The chain combines TRBV7-9 with TRBJ2-1; the D gene could be TRBD1 or TRBD2 (5 bases each). V dropped 5 bases and J dropped 0 bases, with 11 bases sitting between them. Germline assignment: CDR1 SEHNR and CDR2 FQNEAQ (reference sequence). The CDR3 length is 15 residues. Written as DNA, the CDR3 is TGTGCCAGCAGCGAAGAGGGACGCTCCTACAATGAGCAGTTCTTC. Its protein is CASSEEGRSYNEQFF. Using reference TRBV7-9 and TRBJ2-1 for the parts outside the CDR3, the full variable domain is DTGVSQNPRHKITKRGQNVTFRCDPISEHNRLYWYRQTLGQGPEFLTYFQNEAQLEKSRLLSDRFSAERPKGSFSTLEIQRTEQGDSAMYLCASSEEGRSYNEQFFGPGTRLTVL.

This chain links TRBV5-1 with TRBJ2-7; D is unclear. V was trimmed by 1 base and J by 2 bases, leaving 10 bases between them. Germline values: CDR1 SGHRS, CDR2 YFSETQ. The length of the CDR3 is 14 residues. The CDR3: CASSLSGIAYEQYF. The CDR3 region has the DNA TGCGCCAGCAGCTTGTCCGGAATCGCCTACGAGCAGTACTTC.

This clone was seen just once. The CDR3 region is CASTWAGVTDEQFF. As DNA, the CDR3 is TGTGCCAGCACCTGGGCGGGAGTCACCGATGAGCAGTTCTTC. V and J are TRBV27 and TRBJ2-1; 7 bases map to TRBD2. CDR1 and CDR2 from the germline V gene are MNHEY and SMNVEV (reference sequence). Losses at the gene ends were 7 bases for V and 8 bases for J; bases not matched to a gene: 11. The CDR3 runs to 14 residues.

The V and J genes are TRBV7-9 and TRBJ2-2; 7 bases line up with TRBD2. The V segment lost 5 bases and the J segment 6 bases; nucleotides outside the gene matches: 9. Germline V CDR1 and CDR2: SEHNR, FQNEAQ (reference sequence). This CDR3 region has 15 residues. CDR3 region: CASSHSGRAAGELFF. CDR3 nucleotides: TGTGCCAGCAGCCACAGTGGGAGGGCCGCCGGGGAGCTGTTTTTT. The complete variable domain, with remaining parts taken from reference TRBV7-9 and TRBJ2-2, reads DTGVSQNPRHKITKRGQNVTFRCDPISEHNRLYWYRQTLGQGPEFLTYFQNEAQLEKSRLLSDRFSAERPKGSFSTLEIQRTEQGDSAMYLCASSHSGRAAGELFFGEGSRLTVL.

This clone was observed a handful of times. The chain links TRBV9 to TRBJ1-1; 7 bases are shared with TRBD1. CDR3 length: 15 amino acids. Trimming took 2 bases from V and 8 from J; bases not matched to a gene: 12. Germline V gene lookup returns CDR1 SGDLS and CDR2 YYNGEE. The chain's CDR3 is CASSVPSDREGEAFF. The DNA for the CDR3 is TGTGCCAGCAGCGTTCCTTCCGACAGGGAAGGGGAAGCTTTCTTT.

This clone was seen just once. This chain uses TRBV27 with TRBJ1-4, with no clear D. The CDR3 covers 17 residues. Trimming took off 4 bases at V and 0 bases at J, with 15 bases between the two ends. The V gene's germline CDR1 is MNHEY and CDR2 SMNVEV (reference sequence). The CDR3: CASSSTRDPTTNEKLFF. Here the CDR3 DNA reads TGTGCCAGCAGTTCAACAAGAGATCCTACAACTAATGAAAAACTGTTTTTT.

This chain joins TRBV6-6 and TRBJ1-3; no definite D call. Looked up from germline, CDR1 is MNHNY and CDR2 is SVGAGI (reference sequence). The CDR3 loop spans 15 amino acids. V shed 2 bases and J shed 0 bases, with 8 bases lying between them. This chain's CDR3 is CASSYPGYSGNTIYF. CDR3 bases: TGTGCCAGCAGTTACCCGGGATACTCTGGAAACACCATATATTTT.

The chain joins TRBV5-6 to TRBJ1-1, with unresolved D. Trimming removed 1 base at V and 2 bases at J, with 12 bases between. CDR1 is SGHDT, CDR2 YYEEEE, per germline. The CDR3 sequence is 15 residues long. The CDR3 is CASSLLGRPNTEAFF. The DNA of the CDR3 is TGTGCCAGCAGCTTGTTGGGCAGACCAAACACTGAAGCTTTCTTT.

The V call is TRBV5-1, the J call TRBJ1-2, with 9 bases aligning to TRBD1. Germline CDR1 SGHRS, CDR2 YFSETQ. After removal of 2 bases from V and 1 base from J, the junction contained 3 bases not matched to a gene. This CDR3 region has 15 residues. Here the CDR3 reads CASSFRTGVNYGYTF. DNA of the CDR3: TGCGCCAGCAGCTTTCGGACAGGGGTTAACTATGGCTACACCTTC.

The chain couples TRBV3-1 (or the pseudogene TRBV3-2) to TRBJ1-1, with D possibly being TRBD1 (6 bases). V lost 6 bases and J lost 1, with 9 bases in between. CDR3 length equals 13 residues. CDR1 is LGHDT, CDR2 YNNKEL, per germline (reference sequence). The CDR3 spells CASSRQENTEAFF. CDR3 nucleotides: TGTGCCAGCAGTCGACAGGAGAACACTGAAGCTTTCTTT.